Listed below are T cell receptor beta chains from one sample, sequenced in a study of blood T cell repertoires in COVID-19. The data were produced by immunoSEQ multiplex PCR, yet TCRdb's version contains in-frame clones alone and is incomplete. The data contain about 69,000 clones, approximately 90% of them singletons. Specimen: peripheral blood. Receptors originate from a woman aged 18-29 years with acute or convalescent COVID-19. Each CDR3 is given with its conserved first and last residue. Each record gives: V gene, J gene, clone size, CDR3 length, D gene, CDR3 protein, CDR3 DNA. The D gene is left open where the match is weak. Clone size is not always given. Where it is, it says once, few, many or a class for expanded clones.

TRBV7-9,TRBJ1-2,-,14,-,CASSLDRANYGYTF,TGTGCCAGCAGCTTAGACAGAGCTAACTATGGCTACACCTTC
TRBV5-1,TRBJ2-1,-,15,-,CASSLGTGRDNEQFF,TGCGCCAGCAGCTTGGGTACAGGGAGGGACAATGAGCAGTTCTTC
TRBV18,TRBJ2-1,-,14,TRBD2,CASSLAGGLGEQFF,TGTGCCAGCTCACTAGCGGGGGGGCTGGGTGAGCAGTTCTTC
TRBV29-1,TRBJ1-1,-,16,TRBD1,CSVEPRTGEWRTEAFF,TGCAGCGTTGAACCGCGGACAGGAGAGTGGAGAACTGAAGCTTTCTTT
TRBV20-1,TRBJ2-7,-,16,TRBD1,CSASPFRDRPYYEQYF,TGCAGTGCCAGTCCGTTTCGGGACAGACCCTACTACGAGCAGTACTTC
TRBV28,TRBJ2-3,once,12,-,CASSQNQAPQYF,TGTGCCAGCAGCCAAAACCAGGCTCCGCAGTATTTT
TRBV18,TRBJ2-4,-,16,TRBD2,CASSPSSGRTKNIQYF,TGTGCCAGCTCACCATCTAGCGGGAGAACCAAAAACATTCAGTACTTC
TRBV30,TRBJ1-1,-,14,TRBD1,CAWSIGQGNTEAFF,TGTGCCTGGAGTATCGGACAGGGAAACACTGAAGCTTTCTTT
TRBV5-4,TRBJ2-3,-,14,TRBD1,CASSFRTGRDTQYF,TGTGCCAGCAGCTTCCGGACAGGCCGGGATACGCAGTATTTT
TRBV27,TRBJ2-7,-,15,-,CASKYREPSSYEQYF,TGTGCCAGCAAATACCGGGAGCCCTCGTCATACGAGCAGTACTTC
TRBV5-1,TRBJ1-3,-,14,-,CASSSEDSGNTIYF,TGCGCCAGCAGCTCAGAGGACTCTGGAAACACCATATATTTT
TRBV4-1,TRBJ1-1,-,13,TRBD1,CASSHAGTGEAFF,TGCGCCAGCAGCCACGCCGGGACAGGGGAAGCTTTCTTT
TRBV5-6,TRBJ2-1,once,15,TRBD2,CASSLGASGYNEQFF,TGTGCCAGCAGCTTGGGGGCTAGCGGTTACAATGAGCAGTTCTTC
TRBV19,TRBJ1-3,-,17,TRBD1,CASSQPRDSLTGNTIYF,TGTGCCAGTAGTCAACCAAGGGACAGTTTAACTGGAAACACCATATATTTT
TRBV2,TRBJ1-1,-,13,-,CASRVTGNTEAFF,TGTGCCAGCAGGGTGACGGGGAACACTGAAGCTTTCTTT
TRBV7-2,TRBJ2-1,-,15,TRBD1,CASSPRGQGANEQFF,TGTGCCAGCAGCCCCCGGGGACAGGGGGCCAATGAGCAGTTCTTC
TRBV28,TRBJ1-5,-,13,TRBD1,CASRQQGERPQHF,TGTGCCAGCAGACAACAGGGGGAGCGGCCCCAGCATTTT
TRBV7-8,TRBJ2-1,-,17,TRBD2,CASSSELSGSAGNEQFF,TGTGCCAGCAGCTCGGAGCTTAGCGGGAGCGCTGGAAATGAGCAGTTCTTC
TRBV5-1,TRBJ1-6,-,16,-,CASSLEVQGANSPLHF,TGCGCCAGCAGCTTGGAGGTACAGGGTGCTAATTCACCCCTCCACTTT
TRBV3-1/TRBV3-2,TRBJ2-3,-,17,TRBD2,CASSQGSGGGGTDTQYF,TGTGCCAGCAGCCAAGGTAGCGGGGGTGGTGGCACAGATACGCAGTATTTT
TRBV6-2/TRBV6-3,TRBJ2-1,-,15,TRBD2,CASSYWTSGHGEQFF,TGTGCCAGCAGTTACTGGACTAGCGGCCATGGAGAGCAGTTCTTC
TRBV4-2,TRBJ1-5,-,14,TRBD1,CASSQGQGYQPQHF,TGTGCCAGCAGCCAAGGACAGGGTTATCAGCCCCAGCATTTT
TRBV5-6,TRBJ1-2,-,15,-,CASSLLRGSSYGYTF,TGTGCCAGCAGCTTGTTGAGGGGGAGTTCCTATGGCTACACCTTC
TRBV6-2/TRBV6-3,TRBJ1-5,-,15,TRBD1,CASSLDRNSNQPQHF,TGTGCCAGCAGTTTGGACAGGAACAGCAATCAGCCCCAGCATTTT
TRBV5-8,TRBJ2-1,-,12,TRBD2,CASSPGLAEQFF,TGTGCCAGCAGCCCCGGACTAGCCGAGCAGTTCTTC
TRBV27,TRBJ2-7,-,16,TRBD1,CASRPGHRDRPYEQYF,TGTGCCAGCAGACCGGGCCACCGGGACAGACCCTACGAGCAGTACTTC
TRBV10-3,TRBJ1-1,-,15,-,CAISAHRQANTEAFF,TGTGCCATCAGTGCCCATAGACAGGCGAACACTGAAGCTTTCTTT
TRBV7-9,TRBJ2-7,-,16,TRBD2,CASSLDLAEVRYEQYF,TGTGCCAGCAGCTTAGACCTAGCGGAAGTCCGCTACGAGCAGTACTTC
TRBV28,TRBJ2-7,once,13,-,CASSLLGNYEQYF,TGTGCCAGCAGTTTACTCGGGAACTACGAGCAGTACTTC
TRBV2,TRBJ1-6,-,16,-,CASSEVGVSYNSPLHF,TGTGCCAGCAGTGAAGTCGGGGTCTCCTATAATTCACCCCTCCACTTT
TRBV7-9,TRBJ1-6,few,13,-,CASSFRGDSPLHF,TGTGCCAGCAGCTTTCGGGGTGACTCACCCCTCCACTTT
TRBV7-2,TRBJ2-7,-,15,-,CASSLDGGRFYEQYF,TGTGCCAGCAGCTTAGACGGGGGGCGTTTCTACGAGCAGTACTTC
TRBV2,TRBJ1-2,-,12,-,CASSANNYGYTF,TGTGCCAGCAGTGCTAATAACTATGGCTACACCTTC
TRBV30,TRBJ1-2,-,15,TRBD1,CAWARSAGGGYGYTF,TGTGCCTGGGCCAGATCGGCAGGGGGCGGGTATGGCTACACCTTC
TRBV7-8,TRBJ2-3,-,15,-,CASSFQAGSTDTQYF,TGTGCCAGCAGCTTCCAAGCAGGAAGCACAGATACGCAGTATTTT
TRBV4-3,TRBJ2-1,-,20,TRBD2,CASSRSGTSGGWGSYNEQFF,TGCGCCAGCAGCCGATCGGGGACTAGCGGAGGCTGGGGCTCCTACAATGAGCAGTTCTTC